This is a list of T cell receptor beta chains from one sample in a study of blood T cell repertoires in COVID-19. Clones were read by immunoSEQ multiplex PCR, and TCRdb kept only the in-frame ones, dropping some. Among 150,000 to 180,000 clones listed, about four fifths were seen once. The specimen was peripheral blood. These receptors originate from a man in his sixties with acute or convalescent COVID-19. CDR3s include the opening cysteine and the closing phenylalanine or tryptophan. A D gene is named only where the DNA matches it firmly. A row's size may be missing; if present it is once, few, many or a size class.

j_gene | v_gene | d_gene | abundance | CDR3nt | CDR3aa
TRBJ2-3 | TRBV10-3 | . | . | TGTGCCATCAGGGCGGGGCAACAAATGGATACGCAGTATTTT | CAIRAGQQMDTQYF
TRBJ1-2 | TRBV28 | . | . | TGTGCCAGCAGTTTAGGCGGCAGCTATGGCTACACCTTC | CASSLGGSYGYTF
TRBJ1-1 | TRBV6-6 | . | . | TGTGCCAGCAGACAGGGTGAGGCTGAAGCTTTCTTT | CASRQGEAEAFF
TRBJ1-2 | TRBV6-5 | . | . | TGTGCCAGCAGTTACGAACCCACTACCTATGGCTACACCTTC | CASSYEPTTYGYTF
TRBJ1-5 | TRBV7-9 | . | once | TGTGCCAGCAGCTTAGGGGGCTATAGCAATCAGCCCCAGCATTTT | CASSLGGYSNQPQHF
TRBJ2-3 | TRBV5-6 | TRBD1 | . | TGTGCCAGCAGCTACCGGAGACCAGGGGGCGCGGATACGCAGTATTTT | CASSYRRPGGADTQYF
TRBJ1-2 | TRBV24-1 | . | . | TGTGCCACCAGTGATGGGTACACAGAACAGGGCATCAAGGACTATGGCTACACCTTC | CATSDGYTEQGIKDYGYTF
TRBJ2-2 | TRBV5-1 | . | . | TGCGCCAGCAGCTTGGGGGGCCGGGTTAAGGCCGGGGAGCTGTTTTTT | CASSLGGRVKAGELFF
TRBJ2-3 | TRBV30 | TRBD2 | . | TGTGCCTGGATCCCACTAGCGGGAGATGGGTATACGCAGTATTTT | CAWIPLAGDGYTQYF
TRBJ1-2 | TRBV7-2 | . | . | TGTGCCAGCAGCCCAGTTATCGGGGGCTACACCTTC | CASSPVIGGYTF
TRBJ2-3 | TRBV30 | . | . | TGTGCCTGGAATCGGCGGTACACAGATACGCAGTATTTT | CAWNRRYTDTQYF
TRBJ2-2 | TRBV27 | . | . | TGTGCCAGCAGCCACTCGAACACCGGGGAGCTGTTTTTT | CASSHSNTGELFF
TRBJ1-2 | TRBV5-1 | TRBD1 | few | TGCGCCAGCAGCGGGGGACAGGGAGACTATGGCTACACCTTC | CASSGGQGDYGYTF
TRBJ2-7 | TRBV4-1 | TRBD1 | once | TGCGCCAGCAGCCTGGGACAGAGCTCCTACGAGCAGTACTTC | CASSLGQSSYEQYF
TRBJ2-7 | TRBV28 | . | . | TGTGCCAGCACCCTCGGCGGATCCTACGAGCAGTACTTC | CASTLGGSYEQYF
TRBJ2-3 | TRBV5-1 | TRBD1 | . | TGCGCCAGCCGACAGGGGACAACAGATACGCAGTATTTT | CASRQGTTDTQYF
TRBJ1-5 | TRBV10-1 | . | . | TGCGCCGGGACTTGGGCCAGCAATCAGCCCCAGCATTTT | CAGTWASNQPQHF
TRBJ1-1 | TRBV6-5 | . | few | TGTGCCAGCAGTCAGGGGACTGAAGCTTTCTTT | CASSQGTEAFF
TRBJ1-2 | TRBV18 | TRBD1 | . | TGTGCCAGCTCACCAGAGGCCCCACAGGGGTTAGGTGGCTACACCTTC | CASSPEAPQGLGGYTF
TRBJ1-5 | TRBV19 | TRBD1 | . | TGTGCCAGCAACGACAGGGAAGGACAGCCCCAGCATTTT | CASNDREGQPQHF
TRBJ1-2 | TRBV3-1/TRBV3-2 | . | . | TGTGCCAGCAGCCAAGGGACACCGGCTTATGGCTACACCTTC | CASSQGTPAYGYTF
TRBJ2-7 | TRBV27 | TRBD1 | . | TGTGCCAGCAGATTAGGACAGGAGAGCTCCTACGAGCAGTACTTC | CASRLGQESSYEQYF
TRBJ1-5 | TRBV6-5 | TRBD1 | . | TGTGCCAGCAGAACCGACAGGGTACAGCCCCAGCATTTT | CASRTDRVQPQHF
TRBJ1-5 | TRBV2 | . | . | TGTGCCAGCAGTCGCGCCCTTCAGCCCCAGCATTTT | CASSRALQPQHF
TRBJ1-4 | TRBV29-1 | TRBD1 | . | TGCAGCGTTGCGGACAGGGGTGGGTCCTATAATGAAAAACTGTTTTTT | CSVADRGGSYNEKLFF
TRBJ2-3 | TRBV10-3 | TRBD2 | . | TGTGCCATCAGTACATCCCTAGCGGGAGTTTGGAGAGATACGCAGTATTTT | CAISTSLAGVWRDTQYF
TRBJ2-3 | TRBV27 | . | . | TGTGCCAGCACCCCTGCCGCGGGGGCTGATACGCAGTATTTT | CASTPAAGADTQYF
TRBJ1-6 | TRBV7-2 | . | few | TGTGCCAGCAGCTTAGCGGTCAGGGTGAATTCACCCCTCCACTTT | CASSLAVRVNSPLHF
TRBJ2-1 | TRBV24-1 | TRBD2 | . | TGTGCCACCAGTGACCCTGGACTAGCATATGAGCAGTTCTTC | CATSDPGLAYEQFF
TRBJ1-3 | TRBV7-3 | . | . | TGTGCCAGCAGCCCTCTTGGGACACCCGGAAACACCATATATTTT | CASSPLGTPGNTIYF
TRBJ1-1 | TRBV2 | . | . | TGTGCCAGCAGCCTTGCGGCGGCAGCTAACACTGAAGCTTTCTTT | CASSLAAAANTEAFF
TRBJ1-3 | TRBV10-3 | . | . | TGTGCCATCGAGAGTGAGTCTGGAAACACCATATATTTT | CAIESESGNTIYF
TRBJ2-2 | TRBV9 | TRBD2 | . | TGTGCCAGCAGCGCCGGACTAGCGGGTGACACCGGGGAGCTGTTTTTT | CASSAGLAGDTGELFF
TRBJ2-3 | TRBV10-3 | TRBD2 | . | TGTGCCATCAGTGAGAGGGTCGGGAGGATGGATACGCAGTATTTT | CAISERVGRMDTQYF
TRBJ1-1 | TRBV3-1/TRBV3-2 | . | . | TGTGCCAGCAGCCAAGGTGGGGGGACCGCTGAAGCTTTCTTT | CASSQGGGTAEAFF
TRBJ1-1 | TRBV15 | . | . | TGTGCCACCAGCTCCCCCCTTCGGGGGACTGAAGCTTTCTTT | CATSSPLRGTEAFF
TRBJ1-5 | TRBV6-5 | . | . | TGTGCCAGCAGTTACTCAGGAGGGTGGCCCCAGCATTTT | CASSYSGGWPQHF
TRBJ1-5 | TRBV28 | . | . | TGTGCCAGCAGTTTATTAGATAGCAATCAGCCCCAGCATTTT | CASSLLDSNQPQHF
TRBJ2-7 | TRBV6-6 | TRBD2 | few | TGTGCCAGCAGTCCGGGACTAGCGGGAGTGAGTCCCCACGAGCAGTACTTC | CASSPGLAGVSPHEQYF
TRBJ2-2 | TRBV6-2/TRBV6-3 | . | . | TGTGCCAGCAGCCCTACTCACCCCTCTTACACCGGGGAGCTGTTTTTT | CASSPTHPSYTGELFF
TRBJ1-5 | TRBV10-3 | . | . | TGTGCCATCAGAAAAGAACAGGCCGCTAATCAGCCCCAGCATTTT | CAIRKEQAANQPQHF
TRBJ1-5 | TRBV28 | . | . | TGTGCCAGCAGTTTACGTAATCAGCCCCAGCATTTT | CASSLRNQPQHF
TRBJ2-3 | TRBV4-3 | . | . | TGCGCCAGCAGCCGCCAAGCAGGGATGGCTGATACGCAGTATTTT | CASSRQAGMADTQYF
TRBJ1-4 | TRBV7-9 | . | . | TGTGCCAGCAGCGGCCAACAGAGCCGTGAAAAACTGTTTTTT | CASSGQQSREKLFF
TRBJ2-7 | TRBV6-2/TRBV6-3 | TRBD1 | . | TGTGCCAGCAGTTTGAGACAGGGGTCGTCTGAGCAGTACTTC | CASSLRQGSSEQYF
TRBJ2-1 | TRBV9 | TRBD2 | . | TGTGCCAGCAGCGCCCACCCCGGGACTAGCGGACCCGAGCAGTTCTTC | CASSAHPGTSGPEQFF
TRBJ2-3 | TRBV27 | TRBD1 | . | TGTGCCAGCAGTTTATCGAAGACAGGGTCATGGGATACGCAGTATTTT | CASSLSKTGSWDTQYF
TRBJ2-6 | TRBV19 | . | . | TGTGCCAGTAGTTCCAGGGTGTCTGGGGCCAACGTCCTGACTTTC | CASSSRVSGANVLTF
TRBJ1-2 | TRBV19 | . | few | TGTGCCACCAGACTGGGGAGGGGGGGCAGCTATGGCTACACCTTC | CATRLGRGGSYGYTF
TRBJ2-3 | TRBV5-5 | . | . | TGTGTCAGCGCAGGACATAGCACAGATACGCAGTATTTT | CVSAGHSTDTQYF
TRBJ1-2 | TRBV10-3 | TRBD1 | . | TGTGCCATCGGACAGGGACTTGGCTACACCTTC | CAIGQGLGYTF
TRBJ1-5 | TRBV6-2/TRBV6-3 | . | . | TGTGCCAGCAGTTATGGAGGGGTCGGTCAGCCCCAGCATTTT | CASSYGGVGQPQHF